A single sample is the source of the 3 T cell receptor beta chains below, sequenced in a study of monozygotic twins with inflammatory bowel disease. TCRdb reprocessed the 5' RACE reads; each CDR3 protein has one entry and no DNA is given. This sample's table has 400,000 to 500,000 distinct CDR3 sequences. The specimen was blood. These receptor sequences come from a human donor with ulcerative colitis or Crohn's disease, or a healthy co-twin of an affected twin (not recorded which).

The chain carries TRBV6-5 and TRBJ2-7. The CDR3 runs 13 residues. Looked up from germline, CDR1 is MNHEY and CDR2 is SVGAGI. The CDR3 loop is CASARQGTYEQYF.

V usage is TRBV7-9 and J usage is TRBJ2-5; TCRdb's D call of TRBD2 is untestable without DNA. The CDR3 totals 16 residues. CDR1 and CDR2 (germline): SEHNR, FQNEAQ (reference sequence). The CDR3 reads CASSLALAALQETQYF.

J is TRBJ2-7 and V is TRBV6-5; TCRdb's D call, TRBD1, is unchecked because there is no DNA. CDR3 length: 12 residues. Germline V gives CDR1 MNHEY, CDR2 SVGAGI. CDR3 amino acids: CASSSQPGQAMF.